A selection of T cell receptor beta chains follows, all from one sample in a study of cytomegalovirus exposure and HLA in healthy donors. Profiling relied on immunoSEQ multiplex PCR, and the TCRdb table lists in-frame clones only, not all of them. This table holds 85,000 to 110,000 clones. Sequenced material: PBMCs. The receptor source for this set is a man aged 40-49 years in good health and CMV-seronegative. Each CDR3 is given with its conserved first and last residue. The order of the fields is V gene, D gene, J gene, CDR3 DNA, CDR3 protein. A D gene is named only where the DNA matches it firmly.

V gene: TRBV28
D gene: TRBD2
J gene: TRBJ2-1
CDR3 DNA: TGTGCCAGCAGTAGACTAGCGGGAGCAGGGTACAATGAGCAGTTCTTC
CDR3 protein: CASSRLAGAGYNEQFF

V gene: TRBV21-1
D gene: NA
J gene: TRBJ2-1
CDR3 DNA: TGTGCCAGCAGCGCGCCGACACCCCCGGGGTACAATGAGCAGTTCTTC
CDR3 protein: CASSAPTPPGYNEQFF

V gene: TRBV2
D gene: TRBD1
J gene: TRBJ1-1
CDR3 DNA: TGTGCCAGCAAGAGGACAGGGGGGAACACTGAAGCTTTCTTT
CDR3 protein: CASKRTGGNTEAFF

V gene: TRBV14
D gene: TRBD1
J gene: TRBJ2-1
CDR3 DNA: TGTGCCAGCAGCCGTTCAACAGGGGCCGGCTACAATGAGCAGTTCTTC
CDR3 protein: CASSRSTGAGYNEQFF

V gene: TRBV7-9
D gene: NA
J gene: TRBJ1-5
CDR3 DNA: TGTGCCAGCAGCTTAGAGGGGGTAGGCAATCAGCCCCAGCATTTT
CDR3 protein: CASSLEGVGNQPQHF

V gene: TRBV6-1
D gene: TRBD2
J gene: TRBJ2-7
CDR3 DNA: TGTGCCAGCGGTCCGCTAGCGGGAGCAACCTACGAGCAGTACTTC
CDR3 protein: CASGPLAGATYEQYF

V gene: TRBV11-2
D gene: TRBD2
J gene: TRBJ2-2
CDR3 DNA: TGTGCCAGCCGATCTCCGGCGGGGGGGCCCGGGGAGCTGTTTTTT
CDR3 protein: CASRSPAGGPGELFF

V gene: TRBV14
D gene: NA
J gene: TRBJ2-1
CDR3 DNA: TGTGCCAGCAGCCGAGAGAGTTACAATGAGCAGTTCTTC
CDR3 protein: CASSRESYNEQFF

V gene: TRBV10-1
D gene: TRBD2
J gene: TRBJ2-7
CDR3 DNA: TGCGCCAGCAGAGCGGGAGGGTCGGGAGAGCAGTACTTC
CDR3 protein: CASRAGGSGEQYF

V gene: TRBV14
D gene: NA
J gene: TRBJ2-5
CDR3 DNA: TGTGCCAGCAGCCCCTTCCCGGCGGGGCAAGAGACCCAGTACTTC
CDR3 protein: CASSPFPAGQETQYF

V gene: TRBV6-5
D gene: NA
J gene: TRBJ2-2
CDR3 DNA: TGTGCCAGCAGTTACTTGGGCAGGGCAAACACCGGGGAGCTGTTTTTT
CDR3 protein: CASSYLGRANTGELFF

V gene: TRBV7-2
D gene: TRBD2
J gene: TRBJ2-3
CDR3 DNA: TGTGCCAGCAGCTTAGGACTAGCAAGCACAGATACGCAGTATTTT
CDR3 protein: CASSLGLASTDTQYF

V gene: TRBV30
D gene: TRBD1
J gene: TRBJ2-7
CDR3 DNA: TGTGCCTGGAGCGTTCTTCCGGGACAGGGGTCCTACGAGCAGTACTTC
CDR3 protein: CAWSVLPGQGSYEQYF

V gene: TRBV28
D gene: TRBD1
J gene: TRBJ2-7
CDR3 DNA: TGTGCCAGCAGCGAGACCTTTTCCGGGACAGACCCCTACGAGCAGTACTTC
CDR3 protein: CASSETFSGTDPYEQYF

V gene: TRBV15
D gene: NA
J gene: TRBJ2-7
CDR3 DNA: TGTGCCACCAGCAGAGTAGTACAGACGACCTACGAGCAGTACTTC
CDR3 protein: CATSRVVQTTYEQYF